The TCR beta chain under discussion was sequenced for a study of blood T cell repertoires in COVID-19. About the research overall: Acute-phase and convalescent COVID-19 samples originated in the United States, Italy and Spain. PBMCs, B-cell-depleted T cells, or T cells provided the cDNA or gDNA that made up the material.

All recovered Cohort 3 donors got two negative PCRs, got clearance, or saw symptom resolution. The CDR3 is 14 amino acids. Germline V gene data show CDR1 as PRHDT and CDR2 as FYEKMQ (reference sequence). Trimming at V came to 5 bases and at J to 3 bases, leaving 6 bases not matched to a gene. Study processing details: Amplification of reference gene primers provided the estimated nucleated cell counts. Some clones are missing from TCRdb's copy, which holds only in-frame ones; the method was immunoSEQ multiplex PCR. V and J calls plus clone size are reproduced from that table; the DNA served to infer D and trimming. Of roughly 520,000 clones in the sample, around 87% were seen once.

This chain connects TRBV13 to TRBJ2-5; 7 nucleotides align to TRBD2. Sequencing was done on a sample of PBMCs or T cells enriched from blood (not recorded which). This clonotype was obtained from a woman aged 40 to 49 who had recovered from COVID-19. The CDR3 DNA reads as TGTGCCAGCAGCCCCCCGCTAGCGGAAGAGACCCAGTACTTC. Translated, it gives CASSPPLAEETQYF.